This T cell receptor beta chain was captured by sequencing in a study of CD8+CD57+ T cells in acquired aplastic anemia. Overall study: Average DNA yield from sorted CD4+ and CD8+ cells was approximately 3.2 ug. An average of about 10.8 million reads for CD4+ cells was obtained from healthy donors.

In this sample, this clonotype turned up many times. What it recognizes is unknown. Study-level points and caveats: Any difference that existed in CD8+ Simpson's diversity between patients and controls was not significant. Around 30 sequences, all CD8+ CDR3, were shared between patients and controls.

According to the study, genomic DNA was the template for TCR beta VDJ and CDR3 profiling. TCRdb processed the reads anew with MiXCR; each CDR3 protein has one entry. The sample holds about 42,000 distinct CDR3 sequences, approximately 67% seen once. CDR3 length: 14 amino acids. V was pared by 0 bases and J by 0 bases, with 5 bases between. This TCR derives from a human donor in good health, serving as a control. The rearrangement joins TRBV12-3 or TRBV12-4 to TRBJ1-1; D is undetermined. Source material: sorted CD4+, CD8+, or CD8+CD57+ T cells (not recorded which) from PBMCs. CDR3 region: CASSLAGMNTEAFF. In DNA, the CDR3 is TGTGCCAGCAGTTTAGCAGGGATGAACACTGAAGCTTTCTTT.